Given below is one T cell receptor (beta chain) in context. Its target is not known. This record comes from a study of cytomegalovirus exposure and HLA in healthy donors. Broader study findings: Earlier analysis found most TCR beta V segments productive about 87% or about 30% of the time. Later work showed greater clonal expansion in HLA-associated TCR beta chains than in equally common others.

This CDR3 is built from 14 residues. Trimming stripped 2 bases from V and 11 bases from J, with 19 bases between. The germline gives CDR1 SGDLS, CDR2 YYNGEE. The PCR ran on 60 Vbeta and 13 Jbeta primers. Assay: immunoSEQ multiplex PCR; the TCRdb copy retains only in-frame clones and omits some. This sample has 180,000 or so clones; under 90% occur once, and the top ten carry approximately 1.6%. The chain uses TRBV9 and TRBJ1-1; D is uncertain. This sequence originates from a male donor in good health and CMV-seronegative. Sequences were obtained from PBMCs. This CDR3 is CASSVRPDPTEAFF. Written as DNA, the CDR3 is TGTGCCAGCAGCGTCCGCCCCGACCCCACGGAGGCTTTCTTT.